This T cell receptor (beta chain) was obtained from a study of blood T cell repertoires in COVID-19. About the study: The samples span acute and convalescent COVID-19 from the United States, Italy and Spain. T cells, B-cell-depleted T cells, or PBMCs supplied cDNA or gDNA.

Methods used by the authors: Reference gene primer amplification in the assay estimated nucleated cell counts. TCRdb's table, derived via immunoSEQ multiplex PCR, lists solely in-frame clones and lacks some. V and J calls and clone size are given by that table; D and trimming were obtained from the DNA. The sample carries about 50,000 clones, 81% recorded once. Seattle enrolled patients during active infection and tracked them longitudinally. With 6 bases removed from V and 1 base from J, the gap between germline ends came to 12 bases. Germline V CDR1 and CDR2: MNHEY, SVGAGI. The CDR3 length is 14 residues.

The material sequenced was peripheral blood. This chain joins TRBV6-5 and TRBJ2-5, with D possibly TRBD2 on 6 matching bases. The source of this sequence is a woman over 75 with COVID-19, enrolled during active disease. The chain's CDR3 is CASSLGTFQETQYF. Here the CDR3 DNA reads TGTGCCAGCAGCCTCGGGACTTTCCAAGAGACCCAGTACTTC.